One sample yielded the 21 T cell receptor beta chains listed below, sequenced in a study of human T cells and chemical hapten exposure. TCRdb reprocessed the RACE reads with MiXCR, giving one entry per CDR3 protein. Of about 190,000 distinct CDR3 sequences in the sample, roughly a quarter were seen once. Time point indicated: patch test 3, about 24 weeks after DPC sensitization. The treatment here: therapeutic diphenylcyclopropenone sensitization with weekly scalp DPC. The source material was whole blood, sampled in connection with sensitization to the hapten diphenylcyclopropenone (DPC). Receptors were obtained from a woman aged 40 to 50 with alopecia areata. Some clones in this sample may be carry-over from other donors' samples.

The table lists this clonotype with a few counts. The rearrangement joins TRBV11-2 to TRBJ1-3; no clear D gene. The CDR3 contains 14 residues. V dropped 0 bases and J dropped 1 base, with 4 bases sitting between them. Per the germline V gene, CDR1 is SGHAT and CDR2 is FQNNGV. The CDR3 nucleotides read TGTGCCAGCAGCTTAGACAGATCTGGAAACACCATATATTTT. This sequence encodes CASSLDRSGNTIYF.

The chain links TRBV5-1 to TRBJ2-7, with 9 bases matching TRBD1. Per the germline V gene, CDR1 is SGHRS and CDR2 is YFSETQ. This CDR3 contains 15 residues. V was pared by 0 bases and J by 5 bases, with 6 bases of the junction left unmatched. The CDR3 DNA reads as TGCGCCAGCAGCTTGGACGGGACAGGGTCCGACGAGCAGTACTTC. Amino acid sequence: CASSLDGTGSDEQYF.

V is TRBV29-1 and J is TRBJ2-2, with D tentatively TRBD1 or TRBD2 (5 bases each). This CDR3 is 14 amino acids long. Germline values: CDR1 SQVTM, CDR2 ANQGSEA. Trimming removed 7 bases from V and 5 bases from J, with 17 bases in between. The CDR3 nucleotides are TGCAGCGCTGGGGGTAAATCGACAACCGGGGAGCTGTTTTTT. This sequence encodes CSAGGKSTTGELFF.

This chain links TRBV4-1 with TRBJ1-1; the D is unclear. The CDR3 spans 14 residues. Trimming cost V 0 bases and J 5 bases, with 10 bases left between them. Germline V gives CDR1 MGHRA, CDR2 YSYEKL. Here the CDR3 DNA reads TGCGCCAGCAGCCAAGATTATGGTACGACTGAAGCTTTCTTT. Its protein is CASSQDYGTTEAFF.

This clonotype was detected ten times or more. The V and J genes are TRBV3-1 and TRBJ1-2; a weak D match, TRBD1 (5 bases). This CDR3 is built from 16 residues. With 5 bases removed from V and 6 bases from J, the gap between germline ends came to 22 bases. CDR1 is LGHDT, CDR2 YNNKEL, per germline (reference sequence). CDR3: CASSSQVEWDHNGYTF. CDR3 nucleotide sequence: TGTGCCAGCAGCTCCCAAGTCGAGTGGGACCATAATGGCTACACCTTC.

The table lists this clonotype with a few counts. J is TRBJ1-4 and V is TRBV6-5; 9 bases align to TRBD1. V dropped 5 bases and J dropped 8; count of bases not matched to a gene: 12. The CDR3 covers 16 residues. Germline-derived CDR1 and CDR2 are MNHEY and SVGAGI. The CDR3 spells CASSPHRGRLVEKLFF. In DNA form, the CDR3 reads TGTGCCAGCAGTCCTCACAGGGGGCGGCTAGTCGAAAAACTGTTTTTT.

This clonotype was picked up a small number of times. The CDR3 protein is CASSLAGQGSLTEAFF. The CDR3 DNA sequence: TGCGCCAGCAGCTTGGCGGGACAGGGGTCATTAACTGAAGCTTTCTTT. The chain has TRBV5-1 and TRBJ1-1; 10 positions match TRBD1. The V gene end was trimmed by 0 bases and the J gene end by 5 bases; junction bases not matched to a gene: 7. The CDR3 contains 16 residues. Germline V gives CDR1 SGHRS, CDR2 YFSETQ.

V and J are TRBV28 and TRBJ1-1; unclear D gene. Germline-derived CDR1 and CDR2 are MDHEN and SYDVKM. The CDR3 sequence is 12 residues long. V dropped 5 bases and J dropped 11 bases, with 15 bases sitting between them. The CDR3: CASSAPQSFAFF. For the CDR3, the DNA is TGTGCCAGCAGTGCGCCCCAGTCTTTCGCTTTCTTT.

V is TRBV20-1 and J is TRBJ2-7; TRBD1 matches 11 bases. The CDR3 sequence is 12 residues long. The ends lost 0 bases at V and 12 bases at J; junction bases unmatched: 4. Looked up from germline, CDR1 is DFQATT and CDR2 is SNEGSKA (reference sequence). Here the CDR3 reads CSARDGTGGRYF. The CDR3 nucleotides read TGCAGTGCTAGAGATGGGACAGGGGGAAGGTACTTC.

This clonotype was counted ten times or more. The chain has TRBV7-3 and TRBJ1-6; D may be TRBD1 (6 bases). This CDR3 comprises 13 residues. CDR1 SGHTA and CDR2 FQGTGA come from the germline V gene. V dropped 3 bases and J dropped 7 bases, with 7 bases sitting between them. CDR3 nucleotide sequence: TGTGCCAGCAGCTTTGACAGGAATTCACCCCTCCACTTT. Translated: CASSFDRNSPLHF.

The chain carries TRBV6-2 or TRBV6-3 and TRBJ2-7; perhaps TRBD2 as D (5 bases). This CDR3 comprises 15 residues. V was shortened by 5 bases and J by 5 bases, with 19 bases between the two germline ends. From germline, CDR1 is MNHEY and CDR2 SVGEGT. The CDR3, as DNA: TGTGCCAGCAGTATCCCCGCCCTAGGAGGCAACGAGCAGTACTTC. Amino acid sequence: CASSIPALGGNEQYF.

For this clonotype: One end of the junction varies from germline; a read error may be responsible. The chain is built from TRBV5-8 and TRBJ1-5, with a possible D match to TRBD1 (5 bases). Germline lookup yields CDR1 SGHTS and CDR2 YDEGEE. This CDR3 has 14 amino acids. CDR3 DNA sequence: TGTGCCAGCAGCTTTCCCAGCCAAGGGGATCGGGTCCTTTTT. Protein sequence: CASSFPSQGDRVLF.

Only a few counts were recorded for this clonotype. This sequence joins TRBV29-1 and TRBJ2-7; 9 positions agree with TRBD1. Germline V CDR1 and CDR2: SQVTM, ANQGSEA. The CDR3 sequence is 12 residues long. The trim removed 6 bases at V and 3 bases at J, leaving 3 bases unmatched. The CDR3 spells CSVQGQGYEQYF. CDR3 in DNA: TGCAGCGTCCAGGGACAGGGCTACGAGCAGTACTTC.

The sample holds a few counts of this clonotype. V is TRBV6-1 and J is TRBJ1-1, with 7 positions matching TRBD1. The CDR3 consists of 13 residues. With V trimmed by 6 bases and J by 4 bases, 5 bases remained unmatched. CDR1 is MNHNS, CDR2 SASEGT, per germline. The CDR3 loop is CASRRQGGTEAFF. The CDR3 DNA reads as TGTGCCAGCAGACGACAGGGAGGCACTGAAGCTTTCTTT.

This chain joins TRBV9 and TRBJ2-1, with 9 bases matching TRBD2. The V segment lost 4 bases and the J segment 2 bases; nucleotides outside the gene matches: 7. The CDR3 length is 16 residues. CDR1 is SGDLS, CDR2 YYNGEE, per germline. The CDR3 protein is CASSLSGTSPYNEQFF. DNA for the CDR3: TGTGCCAGCAGCCTATCTGGGACTAGCCCCTACAATGAGCAGTTCTTC.

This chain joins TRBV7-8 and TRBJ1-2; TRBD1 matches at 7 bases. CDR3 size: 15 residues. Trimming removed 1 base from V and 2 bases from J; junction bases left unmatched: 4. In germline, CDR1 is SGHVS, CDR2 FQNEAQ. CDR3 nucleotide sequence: TGTGCCAGCAGCTTAGAGGGGGCAGGGAACTATGGCTACACCTTC. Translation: CASSLEGAGNYGYTF.

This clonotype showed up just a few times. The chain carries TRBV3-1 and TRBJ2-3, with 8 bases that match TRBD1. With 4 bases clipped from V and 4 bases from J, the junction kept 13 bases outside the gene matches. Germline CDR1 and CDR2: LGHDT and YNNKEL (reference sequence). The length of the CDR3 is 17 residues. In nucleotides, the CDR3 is TGTGCCAGCAGCCTGCTCCCCGGGACAGGACCTCCAGATACGCAGTATTTT. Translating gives CASSLLPGTGPPDTQYF.

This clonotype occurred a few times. CDR3 amino acids: CASSWGDPGLMNTGELFF. As DNA, the CDR3 is TGTGCCAGCAGCTGGGGAGACCCGGGACTGATGAACACCGGGGAGCTGTTTTTT. The V gene is TRBV11-1, the J gene TRBJ2-2; possible D gene TRBD2, 6 bases. V was shortened by 4 bases and J by 1 base, with 19 bases between the two germline ends. Looked up from germline, CDR1 is SGHAT and CDR2 is FQDESV (reference sequence). The CDR3 sequence is 18 residues long.

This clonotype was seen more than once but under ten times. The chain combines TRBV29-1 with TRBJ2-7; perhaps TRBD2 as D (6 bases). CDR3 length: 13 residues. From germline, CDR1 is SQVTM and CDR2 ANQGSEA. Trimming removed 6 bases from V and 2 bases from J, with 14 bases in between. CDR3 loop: CSVGGSFTYEQYF. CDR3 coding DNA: TGCAGCGTGGGAGGTTCGTTCACCTACGAGCAGTACTTC.

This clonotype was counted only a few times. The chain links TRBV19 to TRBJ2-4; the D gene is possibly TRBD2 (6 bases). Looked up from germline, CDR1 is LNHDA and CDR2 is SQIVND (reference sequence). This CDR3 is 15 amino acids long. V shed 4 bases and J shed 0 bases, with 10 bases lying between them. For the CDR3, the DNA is TGTGCCAGTAGTAAGGGACTTCTAGCCAAAAACATTCAGTACTTC. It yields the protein CASSKGLLAKNIQYF. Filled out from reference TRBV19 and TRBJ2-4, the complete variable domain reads DGGITQSPKYLFRKEGQNVTLSCEQNLNHDAMYWYRQDPGQGLRLIYYSQIVNDFQKGDIAEGYSVSREKKESFPLTVTSAQKNPTAFYLCASSKGLLAKNIQYFGAGTRLSVL.

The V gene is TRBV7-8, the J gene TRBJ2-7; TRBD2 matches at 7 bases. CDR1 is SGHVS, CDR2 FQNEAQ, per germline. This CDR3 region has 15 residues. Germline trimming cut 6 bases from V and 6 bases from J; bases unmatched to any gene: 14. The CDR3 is CASSKPGLAGVEQYF. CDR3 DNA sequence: TGTGCCAGCAGTAAACCGGGACTGGCGGGGGTCGAGCAGTACTTC.